These 13 T cell receptor beta chains originate from one sample sequenced in a study of blood T cell repertoires in COVID-19. Method: immunoSEQ multiplex PCR; TCRdb's copy keeps in-frame clones and lacks some. This repertoire shows about 440,000 clones, around 89% found once; its top ten account for 4.3%. Sequencing was done on a sample of peripheral blood. The receptors here all came from a woman aged 25 to 45 with acute or convalescent COVID-19.

Here the CDR3 reads CASSQSIKETQYF. Written as DNA, the CDR3 is TGCGCCAGCAGCCAATCCATCAAAGAGACCCAGTACTTC. This chain connects TRBV4-1 to TRBJ2-5; D ambiguous. The length of the CDR3 is 13 residues. V lost 2 bases to trimming and J lost 3 bases, with 7 bases between them. Germline CDR1 MGHRA, CDR2 YSYEKL.

The V call is TRBV10-3, the J call TRBJ2-7; TRBD1 matches at 10 bases. The V segment lost 10 bases and the J segment 2 bases; nucleotides outside the gene matches: 5. Per germline, CDR1 ENHRY and CDR2 SYGVKD. This CDR3 spans 13 amino acids. The CDR3 nucleotides read TGTGCCACGCTGGGACAGGGGACCTACGAGCAGTACTTC. Its protein product is CATLGQGTYEQYF.

This chain connects TRBV7-2 to TRBJ1-6; perhaps TRBD1 as D (6 bases). Germline V gives CDR1 SGHTA, CDR2 FQGNSA. V was clipped by 5 bases and J by 10 bases, with 9 bases between them. There are 12 residues in the CDR3. The CDR3 protein is CASSLQGSPLHF. The CDR3 coding sequence is TGTGCCAGCAGCCTACAGGGATCACCCCTCCACTTT.

V is TRBV10-3 and J is TRBJ1-1; 8 bases fit TRBD1. Germline-derived CDR1 and CDR2 are ENHRY and SYGVKD. The V gene end was trimmed by 4 bases and the J gene end by 6 bases; junction bases not matched to a gene: 10. The CDR3 contains 15 residues. CDR3 residues: CAISGSQGARAEAFF. CDR3 nucleotide sequence: TGTGCCATCAGTGGGTCCCAGGGGGCAAGGGCTGAAGCTTTCTTT.

V and J are TRBV9 and TRBJ2-2; TRBD1 agrees at 9 bases. The J segment lost 1 base and the V segment lost 3 bases, leaving 4 bases of the junction unmatched. This CDR3 contains 16 residues. In germline, CDR1 is SGDLS, CDR2 YYNGEE. CDR3 loop: CASSGSGQGNTGELFF. The CDR3 DNA sequence: TGTGCCAGCAGCGGTTCGGGACAGGGGAACACCGGGGAGCTGTTTTTT.

The V gene is TRBV5-4, the J gene TRBJ2-2, with TRBD1 matching over 8 bases. The germline gives CDR1 SGHNT, CDR2 YYREEE (reference sequence). V was pared by 3 bases and J by 6 bases, with 4 bases of the junction left unmatched. The CDR3 is 14 amino acids. In DNA, the CDR3 is TGTGCCAGCAGCTCCCTACAGGGGGCCGGGGAGCTGTTTTTT. It specifies CASSSLQGAGELFF.

The chain is built from TRBV7-3 and TRBJ2-1; the D gene is possibly TRBD2 (7 bases). CDR1 is SGHTA, CDR2 FQGTGA, per germline. V was trimmed by 1 base and J by 3 bases, leaving 16 bases between them. CDR3 size: 17 residues. CDR3 in DNA: TGTGCCAGCAGCTTAAAGGGCTGGCGGGGGCACTACAATGAGCAGTTCTTC. Translation gives CASSLKGWRGHYNEQFF.

The V and J genes are TRBV7-2 and TRBJ2-7, with 14 bases that match TRBD2. Germline trimming cut 1 base from V and 8 bases from J; bases unmatched to any gene: 1. The CDR3 covers 14 residues. The V gene's germline CDR1 is SGHTA and CDR2 FQGNSA. CDR3 nucleotide sequence: TGTGCCAGCAGCTTAGGACTAGCGGGGGGGAAGCAGTACTTC. It translates to CASSLGLAGGKQYF. The full variable domain, rest sourced from reference TRBV7-2 and TRBJ2-7, is GAGVSQSPSNKVTEKGKDVELRCDPISGHTALYWYRQSLGQGLEFLIYFQGNSAPDKSGLPSDRFSAERTGGSVSTLTIQRTQQEDSAVYLCASSLGLAGGKQYFGPGTRLTVT.

V and J are TRBV27 and TRBJ2-7, with a tentative D call TRBD1 (6 bases). Germline CDR1 is MNHEY and CDR2 is SMNVEV (reference sequence). The germline V and J ends were trimmed by 5 bases and 5 bases, with 16 bases remaining between them. The CDR3 runs to 14 residues. This CDR3 reads CASSPLSTGNEQYF. The CDR3 bases are TGTGCCAGCAGTCCCCTATCCACAGGGAACGAGCAGTACTTC.

The chain carries TRBV4-1 and TRBJ1-6, with D possibly being TRBD1 (5 bases). Germline V gives CDR1 MGHRA, CDR2 YSYEKL. Between the trimmed V and J ends, which lost 1 base and 3 bases, there was a span of 10 bases. The length of the CDR3 is 16 residues. CDR3 protein: CASSQVDDSYNSPLHF. In nucleotides, the CDR3 is TGCGCCAGCAGCCAAGTAGATGACAGCTATAATTCACCCCTCCACTTT.

This clone was seen a few times. The gene calls are TRBV27 and TRBJ1-2; D may be TRBD1 (5 bases). From germline, CDR1 is MNHEY and CDR2 SMNVEV (reference sequence). Trimming took 6 bases from V and 10 from J, leaving 24 bases between them. CDR3 length: 15 amino acids. The CDR3 is CASSSKGNSLWIYTF. CDR3 nucleotides: TGTGCCAGCAGCTCAAAGGGGAACTCCCTTTGGATCTACACCTTC.

The CDR3: CASSPLSSQPQHF. CDR3 DNA: TGTGCCAGCAGTCCCTTAAGTAGTCAGCCCCAGCATTTT. The chain employs TRBV12-3 or TRBV12-4 and TRBJ1-5; no firm D call. V was clipped by 5 bases and J by 6 bases, with 11 bases between them. The CDR3 has 13 residues.

The genes are TRBV18 and TRBJ2-6; the match to TRBD1 covers 11 bases. Germline V gene data show CDR1 as KGHSH and CDR2 as LQKENI. This CDR3 is built from 18 residues. The ends lost 6 bases at V and 0 bases at J; junction bases unmatched: 7. CDR3 coding DNA: TGTGCCAGCTCCCCAAGGACAGGGGGCACCTCTGGGGCCAACGTCCTGACTTTC. This gives the protein CASSPRTGGTSGANVLTF.